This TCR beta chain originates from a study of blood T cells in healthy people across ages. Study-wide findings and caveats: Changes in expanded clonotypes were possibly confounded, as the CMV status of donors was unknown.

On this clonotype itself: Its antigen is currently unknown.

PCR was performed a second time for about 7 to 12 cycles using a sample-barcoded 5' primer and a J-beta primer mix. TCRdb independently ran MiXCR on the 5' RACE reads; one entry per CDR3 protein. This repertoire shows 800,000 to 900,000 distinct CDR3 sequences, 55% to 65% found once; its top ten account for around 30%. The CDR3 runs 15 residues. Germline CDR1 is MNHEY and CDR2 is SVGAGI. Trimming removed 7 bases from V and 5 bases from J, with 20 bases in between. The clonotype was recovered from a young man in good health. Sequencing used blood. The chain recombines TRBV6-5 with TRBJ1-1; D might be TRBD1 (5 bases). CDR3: CASIKATVGWTEAFF. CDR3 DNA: TGTGCCAGCATCAAAGCGACAGTAGGTTGGACTGAAGCTTTCTTT.